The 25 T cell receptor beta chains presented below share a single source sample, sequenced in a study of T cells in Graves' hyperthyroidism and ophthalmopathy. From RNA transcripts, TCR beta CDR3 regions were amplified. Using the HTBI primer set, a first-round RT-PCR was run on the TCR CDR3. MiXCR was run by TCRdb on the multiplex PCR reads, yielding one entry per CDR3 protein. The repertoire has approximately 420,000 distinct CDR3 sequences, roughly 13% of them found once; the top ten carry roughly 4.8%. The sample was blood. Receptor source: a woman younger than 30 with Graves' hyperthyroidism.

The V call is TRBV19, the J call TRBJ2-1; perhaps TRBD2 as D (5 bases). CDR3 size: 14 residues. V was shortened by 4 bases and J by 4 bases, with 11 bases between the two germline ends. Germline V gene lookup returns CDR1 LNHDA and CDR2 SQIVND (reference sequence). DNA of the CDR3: TGTGCCAGTAGTAAACTAGTATCTTACAATGAGCAGTTCTTC. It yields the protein CASSKLVSYNEQFF.

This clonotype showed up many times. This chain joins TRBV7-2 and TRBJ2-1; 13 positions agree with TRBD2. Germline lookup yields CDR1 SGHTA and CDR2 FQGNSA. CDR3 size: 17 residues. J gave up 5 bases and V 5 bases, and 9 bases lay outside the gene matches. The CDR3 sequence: CASSHRGTSGAHNEQFF. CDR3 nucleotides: TGTGCCAGCAGCCACCGAGGGACTAGCGGGGCCCACAATGAGCAGTTCTTC.

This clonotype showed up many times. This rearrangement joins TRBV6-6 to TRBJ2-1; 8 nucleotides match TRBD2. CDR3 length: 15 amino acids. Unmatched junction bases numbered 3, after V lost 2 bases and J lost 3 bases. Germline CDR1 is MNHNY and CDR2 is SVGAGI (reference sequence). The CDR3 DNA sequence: TGTGCCAGCAGTTACGGGACTAGGGTCTACAATGAGCAGTTCTTC. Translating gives CASSYGTRVYNEQFF.

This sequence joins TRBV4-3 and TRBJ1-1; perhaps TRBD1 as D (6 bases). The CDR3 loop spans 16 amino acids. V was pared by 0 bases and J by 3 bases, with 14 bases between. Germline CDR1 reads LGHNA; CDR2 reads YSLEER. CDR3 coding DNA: TGCGCCAGCAGCCAAGATTATGGGGGGCACTACACTGAAGCTTTCTTT. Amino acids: CASSQDYGGHYTEAFF.

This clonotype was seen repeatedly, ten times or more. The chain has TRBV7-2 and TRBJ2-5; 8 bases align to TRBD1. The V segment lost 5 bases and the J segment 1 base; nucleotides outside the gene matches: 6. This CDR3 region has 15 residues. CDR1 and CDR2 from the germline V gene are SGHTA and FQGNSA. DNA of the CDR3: TGTGCCAGCAGCCCGTTCGGGACAGGCCAAGAGACCCAGTACTTC. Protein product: CASSPFGTGQETQYF.

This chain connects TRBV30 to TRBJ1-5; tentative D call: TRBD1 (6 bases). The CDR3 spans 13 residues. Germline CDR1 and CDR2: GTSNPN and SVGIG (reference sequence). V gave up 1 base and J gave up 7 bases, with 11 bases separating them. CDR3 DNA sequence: TGTGCCTGGAGTGCAGGGGATGAACAGCCCCAGCATTTT. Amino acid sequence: CAWSAGDEQPQHF.

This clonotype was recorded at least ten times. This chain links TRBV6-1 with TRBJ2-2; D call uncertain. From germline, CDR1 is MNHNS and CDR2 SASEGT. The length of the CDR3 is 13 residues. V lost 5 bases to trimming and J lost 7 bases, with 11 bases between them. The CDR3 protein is CASSPLLDGELFF. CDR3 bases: TGTGCCAGCAGTCCCCTGCTGGACGGGGAGCTGTTTTTT.

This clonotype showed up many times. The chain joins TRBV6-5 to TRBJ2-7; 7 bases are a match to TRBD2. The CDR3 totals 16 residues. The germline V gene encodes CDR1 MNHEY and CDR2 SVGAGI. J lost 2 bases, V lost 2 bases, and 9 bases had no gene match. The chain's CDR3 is CASSYGSSAGAYEQYF. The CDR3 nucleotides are TGTGCCAGCAGTTACGGGAGCTCGGCGGGGGCCTACGAGCAGTACTTC.

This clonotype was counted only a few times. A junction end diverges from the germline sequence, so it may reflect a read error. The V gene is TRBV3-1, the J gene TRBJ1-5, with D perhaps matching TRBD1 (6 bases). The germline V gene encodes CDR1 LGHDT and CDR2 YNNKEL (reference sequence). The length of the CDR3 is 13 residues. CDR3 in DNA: TGTGCCAGCGGCCAGGGAGACAGGTCCCCCCAGCATTTT. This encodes CASGQGDRSPQHF.

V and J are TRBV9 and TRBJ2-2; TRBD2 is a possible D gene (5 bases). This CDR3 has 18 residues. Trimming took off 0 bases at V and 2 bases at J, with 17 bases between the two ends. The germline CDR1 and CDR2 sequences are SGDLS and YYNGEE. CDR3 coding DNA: TGTGCCAGCAGCGTAGGGTTCGGGCGGGTAGCCAACACCGGGGAGCTGTTTTTT. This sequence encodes CASSVGFGRVANTGELFF.

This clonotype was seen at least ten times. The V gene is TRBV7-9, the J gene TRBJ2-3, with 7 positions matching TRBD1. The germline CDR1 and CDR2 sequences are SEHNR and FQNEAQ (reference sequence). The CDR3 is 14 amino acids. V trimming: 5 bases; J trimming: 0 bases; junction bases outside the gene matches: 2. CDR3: CASSRQGSTDTQYF. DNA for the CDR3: TGTGCCAGCAGCCGACAGGGTAGCACAGATACGCAGTATTTT.

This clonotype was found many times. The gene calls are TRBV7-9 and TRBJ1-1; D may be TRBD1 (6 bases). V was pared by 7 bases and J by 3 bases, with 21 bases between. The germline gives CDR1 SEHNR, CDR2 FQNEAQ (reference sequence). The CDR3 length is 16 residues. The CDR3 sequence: CASTSYPRRGYTEAFF. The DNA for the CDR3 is TGTGCCAGCACCTCATACCCCAGGAGGGGGTACACTGAAGCTTTCTTT.

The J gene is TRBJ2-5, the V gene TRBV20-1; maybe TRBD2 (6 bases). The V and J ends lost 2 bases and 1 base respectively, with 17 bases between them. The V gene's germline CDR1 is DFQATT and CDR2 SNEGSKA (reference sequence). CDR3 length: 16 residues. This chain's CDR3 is CSARRGTGTAQETQYF. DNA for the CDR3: TGCAGTGCTAGAAGAGGAACCGGGACTGCCCAAGAGACCCAGTACTTC.

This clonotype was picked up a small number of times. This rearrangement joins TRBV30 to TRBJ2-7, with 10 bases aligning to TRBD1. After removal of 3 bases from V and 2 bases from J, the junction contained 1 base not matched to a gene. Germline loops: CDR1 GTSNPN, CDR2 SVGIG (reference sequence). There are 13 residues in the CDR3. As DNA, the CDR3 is TGTGCCTGGAGGGACAGGGGGGCCTACGAGCAGTACTTC. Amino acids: CAWRDRGAYEQYF.

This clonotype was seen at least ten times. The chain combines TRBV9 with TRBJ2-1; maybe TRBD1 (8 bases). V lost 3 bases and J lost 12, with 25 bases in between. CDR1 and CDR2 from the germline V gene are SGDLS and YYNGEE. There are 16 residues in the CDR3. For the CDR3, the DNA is TGTGCCAGCAGCGGGGACCGGGACAGGCGGACTAGTGTGCAGTTCTTC. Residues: CASSGDRDRRTSVQFF.

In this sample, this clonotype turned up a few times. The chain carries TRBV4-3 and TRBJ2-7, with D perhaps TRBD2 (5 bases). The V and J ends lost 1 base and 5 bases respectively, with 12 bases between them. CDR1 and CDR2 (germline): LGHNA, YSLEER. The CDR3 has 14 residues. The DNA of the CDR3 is TGCGCCAGCAGCCAAGTTCGGCAGACTAACGAGCAGTACTTC. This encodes CASSQVRQTNEQYF.

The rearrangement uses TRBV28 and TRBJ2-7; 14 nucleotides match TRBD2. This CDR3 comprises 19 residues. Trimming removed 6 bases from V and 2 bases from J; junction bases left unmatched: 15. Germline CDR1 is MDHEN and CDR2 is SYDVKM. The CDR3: CASSLKKTGTSGSPYEQYF. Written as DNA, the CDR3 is TGTGCCAGCAGCCTTAAAAAAACCGGGACTAGCGGGAGTCCCTACGAGCAGTACTTC.

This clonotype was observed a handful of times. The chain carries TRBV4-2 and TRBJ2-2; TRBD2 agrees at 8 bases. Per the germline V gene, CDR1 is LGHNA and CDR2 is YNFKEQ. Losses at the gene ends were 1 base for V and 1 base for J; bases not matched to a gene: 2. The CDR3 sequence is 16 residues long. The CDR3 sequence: CASSQVSGRNTGELFF. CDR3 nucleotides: TGTGCCAGCAGCCAAGTAAGCGGGAGGAACACCGGGGAGCTGTTTTTT.

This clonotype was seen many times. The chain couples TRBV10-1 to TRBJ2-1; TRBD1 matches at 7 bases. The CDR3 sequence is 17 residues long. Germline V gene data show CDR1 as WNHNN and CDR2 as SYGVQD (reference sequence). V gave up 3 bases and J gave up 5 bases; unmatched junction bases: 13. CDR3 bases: TGCGCCAGCAGTGACCCCGGGACAGCCCGCGGCCACAATGAGCAGTTCTTC. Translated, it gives CASSDPGTARGHNEQFF.

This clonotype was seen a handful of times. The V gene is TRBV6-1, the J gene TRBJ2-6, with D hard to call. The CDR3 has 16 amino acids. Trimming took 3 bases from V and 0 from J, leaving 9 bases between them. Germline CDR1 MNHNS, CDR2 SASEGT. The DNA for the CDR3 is TGTGCCAGCAGTGACTCATCGAGCTCTGGGGCCAACGTCCTGACTTTC. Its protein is CASSDSSSSGANVLTF.

The CDR3 region has the DNA TGTGCCAGCAGCCCCAGACCCGGGGCCGGCGCCGGGGAGCTGTTTTTT. Protein product: CASSPRPGAGAGELFF. The chain couples TRBV27 to TRBJ2-2; either TRBD1 or TRBD2 may fit D (5 bases each). The CDR3 covers 16 residues. Germline lookup yields CDR1 MNHEY and CDR2 SMNVEV (reference sequence). V was shortened by 6 bases and J by 6 bases, with 20 bases between the two germline ends.

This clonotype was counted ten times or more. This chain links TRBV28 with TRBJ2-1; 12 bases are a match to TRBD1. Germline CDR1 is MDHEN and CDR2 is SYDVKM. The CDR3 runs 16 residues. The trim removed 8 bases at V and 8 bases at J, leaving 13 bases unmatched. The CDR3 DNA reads TGTGCCAGCCGATTCGCAGGGACAGGGGGCAAGGATGAGCAGTTCTTC. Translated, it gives CASRFAGTGGKDEQFF.

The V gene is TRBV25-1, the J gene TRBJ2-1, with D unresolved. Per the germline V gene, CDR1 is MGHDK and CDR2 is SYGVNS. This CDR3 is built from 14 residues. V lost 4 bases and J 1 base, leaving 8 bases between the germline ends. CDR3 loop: CASSASSSYNEQFF. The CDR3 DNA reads TGTGCCAGCAGTGCGTCATCTTCCTACAATGAGCAGTTCTTC. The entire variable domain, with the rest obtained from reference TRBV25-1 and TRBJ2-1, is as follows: EADIYQTPRYLVIGTGKKITLECSQTMGHDKMYWYQQDPGMELHLIHYSYGVNSTEKGDLSSESTVSRIRTEHFPLTLESARPSHTSQYLCASSASSSYNEQFFGPGTRLTVL.

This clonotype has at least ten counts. In DNA, the CDR3 is TGTGCCAGCAGCTTCCCCGCGGAACACTACGAGCAGTACTTC. This gives the protein CASSFPAEHYEQYF. J is TRBJ2-7 and V is TRBV5-5; D remains unclear. The CDR3 totals 14 residues. The ends were cut back, 2 bases at V and 3 bases at J, with 12 bases in the middle. Germline CDR1 reads SGHKS; CDR2 reads YYEKEE (reference sequence).

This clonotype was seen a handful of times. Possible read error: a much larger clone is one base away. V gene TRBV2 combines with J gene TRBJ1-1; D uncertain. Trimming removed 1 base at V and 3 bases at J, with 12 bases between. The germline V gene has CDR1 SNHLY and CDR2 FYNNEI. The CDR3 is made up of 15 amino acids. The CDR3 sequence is CASSEGLVGHTEAFF. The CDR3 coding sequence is TGTGCCAGCAGTGAAGGGCTGGTAGGGCACACTGAAGCTTTCTTT.